The 8 T cell receptor beta chains below come from one sample, sequenced in a study of cytomegalovirus exposure and HLA in healthy donors. Researchers ran the PCR with 60 Vbeta and 13 Jbeta primers. Sequencing was performed with immunoSEQ multiplex PCR; in TCRdb, only in-frame clones are kept and a portion is missing. The repertoire holds roughly 200,000 clones, with about four fifths as singletons. Specimen: PBMCs. These receptors all stem from a man in his forties in good health and CMV-seropositive.

The CDR3 reads CASSPRLAGGETQYF. The CDR3 DNA follows: TGTGCCAGTAGTCCTCGGCTAGCGGGGGGGGAGACCCAGTACTTC. The chain employs TRBV19 and TRBJ2-5; 12 bases are a match to TRBD2. The germline V gene encodes CDR1 LNHDA and CDR2 SQIVND (reference sequence). This CDR3 has 15 residues. J gave up 5 bases and V 5 bases, and 6 bases lay outside the gene matches.

This chain connects TRBV11-2 to TRBJ2-2; D is perhaps TRBD1 (6 bases). Trimming stripped 5 bases from V and 1 base from J, with 11 bases between. The CDR3 is 15 residues long. In germline, CDR1 is SGHAT, CDR2 FQNNGV. The CDR3: CASSLGTLNTGELFF. The CDR3 DNA is TGTGCCAGCAGCCTCGGGACACTGAACACCGGGGAGCTGTTTTTT.

This chain connects TRBV5-1 to TRBJ2-5, with TRBD2 as a possible D gene (6 bases). The CDR3 sequence is 14 residues long. V lost 0 bases, J lost 11 bases, and 17 bases lay in between. Germline V CDR1 and CDR2: SGHRS, YFSETQ. CDR3 bases: TGCGCCAGCAGCTTGGTACTAGCCGCCGAGGAGCAGTACTTC. Amino acid sequence: CASSLVLAAEEQYF.

The chain is built from TRBV30 and TRBJ2-3; 8 nucleotides agree with TRBD1. The CDR3 sequence is 16 residues long. Germline V gene sequence: CDR1 GTSNPN, CDR2 SVGIG (reference sequence). The V gene end was trimmed by 3 bases and the J gene end by 2 bases; junction bases not matched to a gene: 10. The CDR3 loop is CAWRAHSGQVTDTQYF. The CDR3 DNA follows: TGTGCCTGGAGGGCCCATTCGGGACAGGTCACAGATACGCAGTATTTT.

The V call is TRBV28, the J call TRBJ1-5, with 7 bases identical to TRBD1. The V gene's germline CDR1 is MDHEN and CDR2 SYDVKM. V was pared by 5 bases and J by 1 base, with 5 bases of the junction left unmatched. This CDR3 has 15 residues. Here the CDR3 reads CASSPHRGSNQPQHF. The CDR3 DNA is TGTGCCAGCAGTCCCCACAGGGGAAGCAATCAGCCCCAGCATTTT.

This clone came up a few times. The chain uses TRBV2 and TRBJ1-2; no clear D gene. This CDR3 region has 14 residues. From germline, CDR1 is SNHLY and CDR2 FYNNEI. Trimming cost V 6 bases and J 0 bases, with 11 bases left between them. The CDR3, as DNA: TGTGCCAGCAGCCCCCCGGGGACTAACTATGGCTACACCTTC. Protein sequence: CASSPPGTNYGYTF.

The chain recombines TRBV10-3 with TRBJ2-7; 8 bases are shared with TRBD2. V gave up 9 bases and J gave up 4 bases; unmatched junction bases: 8. The CDR3 totals 13 residues. Germline V gene data show CDR1 as ENHRY and CDR2 as SYGVKD. In DNA, the CDR3 is TGTGCCATTCAAAAAGCGGGAGAGTACGAGCAGTACTTC. Translated, it gives CAIQKAGEYEQYF.

The chain carries TRBV7-2 and TRBJ1-1; no definite D call. V was pared by 3 bases and J by 3 bases, with 8 bases between. The germline V gene encodes CDR1 SGHTA and CDR2 FQGNSA. There are 13 residues in the CDR3. The chain's CDR3 is CASSFNADTEAFF. The CDR3 DNA reads TGTGCCAGCAGCTTCAATGCGGACACTGAAGCTTTCTTT.